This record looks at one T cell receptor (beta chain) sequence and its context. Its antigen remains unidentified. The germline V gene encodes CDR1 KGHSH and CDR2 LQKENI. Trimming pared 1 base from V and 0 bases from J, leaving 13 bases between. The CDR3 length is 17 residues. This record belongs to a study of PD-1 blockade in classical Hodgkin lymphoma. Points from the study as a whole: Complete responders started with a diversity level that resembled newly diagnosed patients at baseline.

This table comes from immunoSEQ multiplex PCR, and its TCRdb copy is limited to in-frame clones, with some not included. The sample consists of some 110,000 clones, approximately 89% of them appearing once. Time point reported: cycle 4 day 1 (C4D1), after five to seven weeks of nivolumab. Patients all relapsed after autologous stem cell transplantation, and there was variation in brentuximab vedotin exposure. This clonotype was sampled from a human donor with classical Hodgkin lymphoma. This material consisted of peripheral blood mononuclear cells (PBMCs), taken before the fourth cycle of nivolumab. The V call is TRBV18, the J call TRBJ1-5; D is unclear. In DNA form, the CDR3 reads TGTGCCAGCTCACCACTGAGGGCTATTGATAGCAATCAGCCCCAGCATTTT. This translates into CASSPLRAIDSNQPQHF.